These 17 T cell receptor beta chains came from one sample sequenced in a study of regulatory T cells in long-lasting Graves disease. Sample time point: newly diagnosed GD, antithyroid drugs for less than 3 months. The TCR library used RNA extracted from PBMCs. Building of the TCR beta libraries involved iRepertoire HTBI primers and Arm-PCR of CDR3 regions. TCRdb used MiXCR to reprocess the multiplex PCR reads, holding one entry per CDR3 protein. The sample has 420,000 or so distinct CDR3 sequences; roughly 15% are singletons. The sample also formed part of further work on T cells in Graves' hyperthyroidism and ophthalmopathy.

Here the sequenced sample was peripheral blood mononuclear cells (PBMCs), taken at new diagnosis, from a patient treated with antithyroid drugs. These receptors originate from a woman between 18 and 30 years old with Graves disease.

This clonotype was found many times. The chain uses TRBV12-3 or TRBV12-4 and TRBJ2-3; a weak D match, TRBD2 (5 bases). The CDR3 loop spans 15 amino acids. The V gene lost 6 bases and the J gene lost 3 bases, with 16 bases spanning the gap. In nucleotides, the CDR3 is TGTGCCAGCAGCCCTATGGGGAGAGTTACAGATACGCAGTATTTT. The encoded protein is CASSPMGRVTDTQYF.

Concerning this clonotype itself: The DNA is omitted, as the CDR3 cannot be located on it reliably, and the CDR3 follows TCRdb's listing. The chain links TRBV9 to TRBJ1-2; the DNA was not used to check the table's D call, TRBD1. In germline, CDR1 is SGDLS, CDR2 YYNGEE. The CDR3 has 13 residues if both end residues are counted. The CDR3 sequence: CASSFGQGSGYAF.

This clonotype was seen at least ten times. The CDR3 reads CASSLFRDHQPQHF. The CDR3 DNA sequence: TGTGCCAGCAGCTTGTTCCGGGACCATCAGCCCCAGCATTTT. This chain connects TRBV5-6 to TRBJ1-5, with D possibly matching TRBD1 (5 bases). V lost 1 base and J 5 bases, leaving 10 bases between the germline ends. The CDR3 has 14 residues. Germline V gene sequence: CDR1 SGHDT, CDR2 YYEEEE.

This clonotype was detected ten times or more. The chain joins TRBV30 to TRBJ2-7, with D possibly matching TRBD2 (5 bases). Trimming took off 3 bases at V and 3 bases at J, with 12 bases between the two ends. Germline loops: CDR1 GTSNPN, CDR2 SVGIG (reference sequence). This CDR3 contains 13 residues. For the CDR3, the DNA is TGTGCCTGGAGACCCCCCGCGGGCTACGAGCAGTACTTC. Translating gives CAWRPPAGYEQYF.

This clonotype was seen at least ten times. V and J are TRBV28 and TRBJ2-7; 11 nucleotides line up with TRBD2. Germline V gene lookup returns CDR1 MDHEN and CDR2 SYDVKM. This CDR3 contains 20 residues. Trimming took 6 bases from V and 0 from J; bases not matched to a gene: 19. Here the CDR3 reads CASSKPLGGLAALSSYEQYF. The CDR3 DNA is TGTGCCAGCAGCAAACCCCTGGGGGGACTAGCGGCTTTGAGCTCCTACGAGCAGTACTTC. Full variable domain (rest looked up from reference TRBV28 and TRBJ2-7): DVKVTQSSRYLVKRTGEKVFLECVQDMDHENMFWYRQDPGLGLRLIYFSYDVKMKEKGDIPEGYSVSREKKERFSLILESASTNQTSMYLCASSKPLGGLAALSSYEQYFGPGTRLTVT.

This clonotype was observed many times. The chain is built from TRBV6-2 or TRBV6-3 and TRBJ1-1; D might be TRBD1 (5 bases). The V gene's germline CDR1 is MNHEY and CDR2 SVGEGT. With 7 bases removed from V and 1 base from J, the gap between germline ends came to 10 bases. The CDR3 runs 13 residues. The CDR3, as DNA: TGTGCCAGCACCTACAGGAGGAACACTGAAGCTTTCTTT. This sequence encodes CASTYRRNTEAFF.

This clonotype showed up just a few times. CDR3 protein: CASSLVREGTYTF. In nucleotides, the CDR3 is TGTGCCAGCAGCTTAGTAAGGGAAGGGACCTACACCTTC. V is TRBV7-9 and J is TRBJ1-2; tentative D call: TRBD1 (5 bases). This CDR3 has 13 residues. Trimming took 1 base from V and 10 from J, leaving 13 bases between them. Germline CDR1 reads SEHNR; CDR2 reads FQNEAQ (reference sequence).

This clonotype was recorded a few times. V usage is TRBV20-1 and J usage is TRBJ2-7; 7 nucleotides align to TRBD1. Unmatched junction bases numbered 14, after V lost 4 bases and J lost 2 bases. Per germline, CDR1 DFQATT and CDR2 SNEGSKA (reference sequence). The CDR3 length is 16 residues. The chain's CDR3 is CSANNIRSTGTYEQYF. For the CDR3, the DNA is TGCAGTGCTAACAATATTAGGTCGACAGGGACCTACGAGCAGTACTTC.

In its sample, this clonotype was seen a few times. The chain is built from TRBV20-1 and TRBJ2-1; 7 bases match TRBD2. Germline V gene lookup returns CDR1 DFQATT and CDR2 SNEGSKA (reference sequence). This CDR3 is built from 15 residues. V shed 2 bases and J 2 bases; nucleotides not matched to a gene: 6. The CDR3 sequence: CSARSLAATYNEQFF. The DNA of the CDR3 is TGCAGTGCTAGAAGCCTAGCGGCTACCTACAATGAGCAGTTCTTC.

The table lists this clonotype with a few counts. The chain couples TRBV6-1 to TRBJ1-2; D uncertain. V shed 2 bases and J shed 4 bases, with 11 bases lying between them. The CDR3 has 14 residues. CDR1 is MNHNS, CDR2 SASEGT, per germline. This CDR3 reads CASSEFGRSYGYTF. As DNA, the CDR3 is TGTGCCAGCAGTGAATTTGGCAGGTCCTATGGCTACACCTTC.

This clonotype was recorded at least ten times. The rearrangement uses TRBV11-3 and TRBJ2-1; the match to TRBD2 covers 9 bases. Germline CDR1 is SGHNT and CDR2 is YENEEA. The CDR3 length is 14 residues. V gave up 8 bases and J gave up 7 bases; unmatched junction bases: 9. CDR3 in amino acids: CASGAGGQRNEQFF. The DNA for the CDR3 is TGTGCCAGCGGGGCGGGAGGGCAAAGGAATGAGCAGTTCTTC.

The sample holds a few counts of this clonotype. The rearrangement joins TRBV6-2 or TRBV6-3 to TRBJ2-4; 9 positions agree with TRBD1. Germline V lookup: CDR1 MNHEY, CDR2 SVGEGT. The CDR3 length is 16 residues. V shed 6 bases, J shed 0 bases, and the junction held 6 bases outside the gene matches. The DNA for the CDR3 is TGTGCCAGCAGCTCGACAGGGGGTGTAGCCAAAAACATTCAGTACTTC. Its translation is CASSSTGGVAKNIQYF.

The sample holds many counts of this clonotype. The gene calls are TRBV29-1 and TRBJ2-7; D perhaps matches TRBD2 (5 bases). The germline V gene encodes CDR1 SQVTM and CDR2 ANQGSEA. V shed 4 bases and J shed 0 bases, with 7 bases lying between them. CDR3 length: 12 amino acids. The CDR3 DNA follows: TGCAGCGTTGCCGGGGACTCCTACGAGCAGTACTTC. This translates into CSVAGDSYEQYF.

This clonotype has just a few counts. The V call is TRBV5-6, the J call TRBJ2-7; 11 nucleotides line up with TRBD2. CDR1 is SGHDT and CDR2 is YYEEEE in the germline V gene. V shed 6 bases and J 0 bases; nucleotides not matched to a gene: 5. The CDR3 is 15 amino acids. The CDR3 nucleotides read TGTGCCAGCACCAGACTAGCGGGACCCTCCTACGAGCAGTACTTC. Translating it yields CASTRLAGPSYEQYF.

CDR3 protein: CASSRIGGSYNEQFF. DNA of the CDR3: TGTGCCAGTAGCCGCATAGGGGGATCTTACAATGAGCAGTTCTTC. This chain links TRBV19 with TRBJ2-1; tentatively, D is TRBD1 (6 bases). V dropped 6 bases and J dropped 4 bases, with 16 bases sitting between them. The germline V gene has CDR1 LNHDA and CDR2 SQIVND (reference sequence). This CDR3 has 15 amino acids.

This clonotype was detected ten times or more. The chain couples TRBV28 to TRBJ2-5, with a weak D call TRBD2 (5 bases). The germline CDR1 and CDR2 sequences are MDHEN and SYDVKM. Trimming took off 8 bases at V and 0 bases at J, with 13 bases between the two ends. The CDR3 loop spans 14 amino acids. For the CDR3, the DNA is TGTGCCAGCGCCTCGACGGGGTACCAAGAGACCCAGTACTTC. Amino acid sequence: CASASTGYQETQYF. Complete variable domain (other parts from reference TRBV28 and TRBJ2-5): DVKVTQSSRYLVKRTGEKVFLECVQDMDHENMFWYRQDPGLGLRLIYFSYDVKMKEKGDIPEGYSVSREKKERFSLILESASTNQTSMYLCASASTGYQETQYFGPGTRLLVL.

This clonotype was recorded at least ten times. The chain couples TRBV28 to TRBJ2-3; 7 bases align to TRBD1. This CDR3 has 19 residues. V shed 1 base and J 1 base; nucleotides not matched to a gene: 14. Germline V CDR1 and CDR2: MDHEN, SYDVKM. CDR3 in DNA: TGTGCCAGCAGTTTATTCTCCCGACAGGGACGTACGGGCACAGATACGCAGTATTTT. It codes for CASSLFSRQGRTGTDTQYF.